This T cell receptor beta chain was captured by sequencing in a study of control samples from healthy donors and cancer patients. Sequencing used immunoSEQ multiplex PCR; TCRdb keeps in-frame clones, though not all of them. This sample has 120,000 or so clones, with roughly 84% found just once. Trimming took off 4 bases at V and 2 bases at J, with 5 bases between the two ends. This CDR3 has 12 residues. Germline assignment: CDR1 MNHNY and CDR2 SVGAGI (reference sequence). The chain is built from TRBV6-6 and TRBJ2-5; D remains ambiguous. The TCR comes from a man aged 40-49 years in good health. Sequenced: blood. As DNA, the CDR3 is TGTGCCAGCAGTTGGCCGCAAGAGACCCAGTACTTC. It codes for CASSWPQETQYF.